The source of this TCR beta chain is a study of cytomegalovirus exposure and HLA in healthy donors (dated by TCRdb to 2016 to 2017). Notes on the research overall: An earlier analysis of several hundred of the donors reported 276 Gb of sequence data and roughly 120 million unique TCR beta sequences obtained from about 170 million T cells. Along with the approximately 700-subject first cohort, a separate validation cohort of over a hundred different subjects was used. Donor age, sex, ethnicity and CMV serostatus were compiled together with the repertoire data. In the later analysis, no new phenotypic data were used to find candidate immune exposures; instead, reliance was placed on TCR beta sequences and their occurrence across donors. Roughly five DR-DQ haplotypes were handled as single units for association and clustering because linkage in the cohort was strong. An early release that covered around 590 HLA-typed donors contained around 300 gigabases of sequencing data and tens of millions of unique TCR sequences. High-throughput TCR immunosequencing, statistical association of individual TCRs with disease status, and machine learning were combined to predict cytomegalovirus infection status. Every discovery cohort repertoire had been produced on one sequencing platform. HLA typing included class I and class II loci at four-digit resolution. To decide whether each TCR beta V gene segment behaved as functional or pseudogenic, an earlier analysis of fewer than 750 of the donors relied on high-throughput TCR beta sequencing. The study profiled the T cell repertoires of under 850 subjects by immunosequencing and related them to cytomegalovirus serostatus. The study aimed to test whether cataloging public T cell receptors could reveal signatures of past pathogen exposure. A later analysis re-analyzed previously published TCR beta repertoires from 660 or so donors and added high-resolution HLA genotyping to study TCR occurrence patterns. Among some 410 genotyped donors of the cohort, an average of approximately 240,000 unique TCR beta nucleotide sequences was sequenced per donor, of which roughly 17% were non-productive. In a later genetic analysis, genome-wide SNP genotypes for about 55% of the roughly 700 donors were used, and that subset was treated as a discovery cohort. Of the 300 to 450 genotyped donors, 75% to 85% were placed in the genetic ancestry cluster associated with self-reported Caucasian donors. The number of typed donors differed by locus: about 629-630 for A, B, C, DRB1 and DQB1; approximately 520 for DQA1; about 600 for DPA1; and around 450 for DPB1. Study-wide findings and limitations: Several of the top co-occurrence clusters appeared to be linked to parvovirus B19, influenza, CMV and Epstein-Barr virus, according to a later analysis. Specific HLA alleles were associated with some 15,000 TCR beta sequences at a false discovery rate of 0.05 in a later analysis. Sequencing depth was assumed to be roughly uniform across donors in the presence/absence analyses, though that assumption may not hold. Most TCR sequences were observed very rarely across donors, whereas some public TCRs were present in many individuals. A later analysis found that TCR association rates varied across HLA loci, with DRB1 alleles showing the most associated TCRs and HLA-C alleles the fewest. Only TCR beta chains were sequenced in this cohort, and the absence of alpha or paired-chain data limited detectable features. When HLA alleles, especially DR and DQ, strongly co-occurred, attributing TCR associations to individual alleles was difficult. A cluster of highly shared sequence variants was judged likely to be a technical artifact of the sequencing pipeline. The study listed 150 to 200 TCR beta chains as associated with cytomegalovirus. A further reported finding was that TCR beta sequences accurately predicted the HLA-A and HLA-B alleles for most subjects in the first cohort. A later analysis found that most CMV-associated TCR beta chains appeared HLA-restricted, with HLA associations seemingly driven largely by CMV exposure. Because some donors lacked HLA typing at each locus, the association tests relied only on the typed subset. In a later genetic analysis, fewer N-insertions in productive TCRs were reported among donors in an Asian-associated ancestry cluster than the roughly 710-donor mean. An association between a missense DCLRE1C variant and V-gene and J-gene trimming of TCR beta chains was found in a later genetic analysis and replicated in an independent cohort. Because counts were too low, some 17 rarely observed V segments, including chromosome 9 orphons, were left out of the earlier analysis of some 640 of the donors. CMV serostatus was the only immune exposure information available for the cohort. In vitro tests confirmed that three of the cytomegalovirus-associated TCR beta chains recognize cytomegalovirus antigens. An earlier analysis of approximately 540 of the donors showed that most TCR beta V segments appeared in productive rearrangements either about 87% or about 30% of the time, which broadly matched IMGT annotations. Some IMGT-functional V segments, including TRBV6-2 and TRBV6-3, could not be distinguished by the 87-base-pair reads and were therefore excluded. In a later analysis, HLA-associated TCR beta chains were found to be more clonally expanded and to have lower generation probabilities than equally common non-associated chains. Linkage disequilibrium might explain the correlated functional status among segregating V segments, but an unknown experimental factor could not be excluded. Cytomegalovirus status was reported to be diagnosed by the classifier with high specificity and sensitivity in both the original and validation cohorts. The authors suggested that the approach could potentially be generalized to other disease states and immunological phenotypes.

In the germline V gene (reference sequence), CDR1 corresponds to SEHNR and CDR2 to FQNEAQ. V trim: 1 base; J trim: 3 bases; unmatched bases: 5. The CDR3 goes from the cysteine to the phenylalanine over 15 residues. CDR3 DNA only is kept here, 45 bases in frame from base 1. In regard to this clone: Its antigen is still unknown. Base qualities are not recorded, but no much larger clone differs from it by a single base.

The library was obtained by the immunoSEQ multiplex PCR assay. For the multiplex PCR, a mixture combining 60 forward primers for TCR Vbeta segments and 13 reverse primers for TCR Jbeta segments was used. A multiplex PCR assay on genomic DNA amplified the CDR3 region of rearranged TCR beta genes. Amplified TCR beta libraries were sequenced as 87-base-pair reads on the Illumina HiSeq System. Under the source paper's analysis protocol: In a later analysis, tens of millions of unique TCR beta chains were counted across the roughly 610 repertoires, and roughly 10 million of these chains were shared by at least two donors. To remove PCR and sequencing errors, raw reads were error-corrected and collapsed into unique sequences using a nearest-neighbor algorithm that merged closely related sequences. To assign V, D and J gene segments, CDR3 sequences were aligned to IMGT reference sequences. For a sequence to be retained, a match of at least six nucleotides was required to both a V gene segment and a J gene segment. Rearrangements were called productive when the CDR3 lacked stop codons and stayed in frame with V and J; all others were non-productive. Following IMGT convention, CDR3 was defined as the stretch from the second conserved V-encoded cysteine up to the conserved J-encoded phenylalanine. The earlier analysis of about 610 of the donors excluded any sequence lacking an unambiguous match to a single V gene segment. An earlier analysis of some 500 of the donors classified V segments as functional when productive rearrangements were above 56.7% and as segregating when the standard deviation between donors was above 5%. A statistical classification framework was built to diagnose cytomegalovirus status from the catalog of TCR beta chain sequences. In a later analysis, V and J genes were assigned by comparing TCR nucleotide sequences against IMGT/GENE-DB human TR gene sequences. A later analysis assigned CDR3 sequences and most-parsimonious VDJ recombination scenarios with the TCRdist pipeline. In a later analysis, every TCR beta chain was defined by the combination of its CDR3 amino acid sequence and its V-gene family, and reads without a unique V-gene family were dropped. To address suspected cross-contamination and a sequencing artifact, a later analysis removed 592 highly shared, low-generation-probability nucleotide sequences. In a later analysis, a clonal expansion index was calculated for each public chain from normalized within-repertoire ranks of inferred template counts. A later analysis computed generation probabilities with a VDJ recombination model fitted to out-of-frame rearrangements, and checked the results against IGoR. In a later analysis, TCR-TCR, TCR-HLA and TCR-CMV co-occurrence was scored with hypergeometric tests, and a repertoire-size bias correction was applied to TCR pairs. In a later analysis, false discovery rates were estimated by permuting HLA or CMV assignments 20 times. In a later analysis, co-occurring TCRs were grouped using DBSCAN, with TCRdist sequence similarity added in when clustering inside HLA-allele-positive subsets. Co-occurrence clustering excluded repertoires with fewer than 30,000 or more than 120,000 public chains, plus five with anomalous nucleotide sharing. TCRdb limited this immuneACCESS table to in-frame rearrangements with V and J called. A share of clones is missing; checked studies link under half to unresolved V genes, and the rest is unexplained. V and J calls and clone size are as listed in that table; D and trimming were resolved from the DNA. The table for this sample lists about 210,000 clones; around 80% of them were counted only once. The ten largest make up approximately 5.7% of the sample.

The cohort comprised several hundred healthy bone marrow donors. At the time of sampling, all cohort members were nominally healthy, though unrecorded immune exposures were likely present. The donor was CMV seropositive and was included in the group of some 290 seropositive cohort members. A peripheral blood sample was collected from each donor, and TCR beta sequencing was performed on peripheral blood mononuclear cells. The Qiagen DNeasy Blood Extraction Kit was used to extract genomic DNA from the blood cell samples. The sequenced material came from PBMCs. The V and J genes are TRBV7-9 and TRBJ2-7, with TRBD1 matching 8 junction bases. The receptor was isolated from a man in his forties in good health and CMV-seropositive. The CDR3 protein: CASSLGETGVYEQYF. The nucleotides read TGTGCCAGCAGCTTAGGAGAGACAGGGGTCTACGAGCAGTACTTC.